The 21 T cell receptor beta chains presented below share a single source sample, sequenced in a study of T cells after yellow fever vaccination. Via MiXCR, TCRdb re-called the 5' RACE reads, giving one row per CDR3 protein. In the table there are fewer than 350,000 distinct CDR3 sequences, around 4.5% of which are singletons. The sample in question was PBMCs, obtained 15 days after the yellow fever booster vaccination. Receptors originate from a young man who received the YFV17D yellow fever vaccine.

The chain recombines TRBV5-5 with TRBJ2-5, with D perhaps TRBD1 or TRBD2 (6 bases each). This CDR3 comprises 13 residues. From germline, CDR1 is SGHKS and CDR2 YYEKEE (reference sequence). V was shortened by 4 bases and J by 3 bases, with 10 bases between the two germline ends. The CDR3 region is CASSTGAEETQYF. The CDR3 bases are TGTGCCAGCAGCACGGGGGCGGAAGAGACCCAGTACTTC.

This clonotype was counted a few times. V gene TRBV18 combines with J gene TRBJ1-1; D not certain. Trimming left V 1 base short and J 8 bases short, with 11 bases between. The germline V gene encodes CDR1 KGHSH and CDR2 LQKENI. The CDR3 has 13 residues. The CDR3 bases are TGTGCCAGCTCACCACAAGATATAAGGGAAGCTTTCTTT. It specifies CASSPQDIREAFF.

This chain links TRBV24-1 with TRBJ2-2; D possibly corresponds to TRBD2 (6 bases). CDR1 KGHDR and CDR2 SFDVKD come from the germline V gene. With 9 bases removed from V and 6 bases from J, the gap between germline ends came to 25 bases. The CDR3 sequence is 17 residues long. The CDR3 nucleotides are TGTGCCACCTCTGAGAGGAGGGGACCATTAGGCTCCGGGGAGCTGTTTTTT. This encodes CATSERRGPLGSGELFF.

In this sample, this clonotype turned up many times. V and J are TRBV12-3 or TRBV12-4 and TRBJ1-1; tentative D call: TRBD1 (5 bases). CDR3 length: 13 amino acids. Deletions cut 6 bases from V and 0 bases from J, with 8 bases between. Written as DNA, the CDR3 is TGTGCCAGCAGCGGACATTTGAACACTGAAGCTTTCTTT. It translates to CASSGHLNTEAFF.

This clonotype was counted ten times or more. This chain uses TRBV7-2 with TRBJ2-5, with D possibly being TRBD1 (5 bases). The CDR3 sequence is 15 residues long. Germline V gene lookup returns CDR1 SGHTA and CDR2 FQGNSA. V was cut by 2 bases and J by 1 base, with 11 bases left in between. The chain's CDR3 is CASSLNSGIQETQYF. Here the CDR3 DNA reads TGTGCCAGCAGCTTAAATTCAGGGATCCAAGAGACCCAGTACTTC.

This clonotype was recorded at least ten times. This sequence joins TRBV7-8 and TRBJ2-2, with D perhaps matching TRBD1 (5 bases). This CDR3 is built from 16 residues. CDR1 and CDR2 from the germline V gene are SGHVS and FQNEAQ. Trimming cost V 5 bases and J 0 bases, with 13 bases left between them. The CDR3 DNA is TGTGCCAGCAGCCCAAAGTCAGGGTCGAACACCGGGGAGCTGTTTTTT. It encodes CASSPKSGSNTGELFF.

This clonotype was seen only a few times. J is TRBJ1-4 and V is TRBV5-6; D uncertain. The CDR3 length is 14 residues. Deletions cut 2 bases from V and 7 bases from J, with 12 bases between. Germline values: CDR1 SGHDT, CDR2 YYEEEE. The CDR3, as DNA: TGTGCCAGCAGCTTCTTCAGCCCGCGTGAAAAACTGTTTTTT. Amino acids: CASSFFSPREKLFF.

This clonotype was observed many times. The CDR3 sequence is CASSLETGVYGYTF. The CDR3 DNA follows: TGTGCCAGCAGCTTAGAAACAGGGGTCTATGGCTACACCTTC. The chain combines TRBV7-2 with TRBJ1-2; the match to TRBD1 covers 7 bases. V shed 1 base and J 4 bases; nucleotides not matched to a gene: 3. CDR3 length equals 14 residues. Germline CDR1 reads SGHTA; CDR2 reads FQGNSA.

The gene calls are TRBV7-9 and TRBJ1-4, with no clear D. V lost 6 bases to trimming and J lost 5 bases, with 13 bases between them. CDR1 is SEHNR and CDR2 is FQNEAQ in the germline V gene (reference sequence). This CDR3 region has 14 residues. CDR3 residues: CASRSGGKNEKLFF. The CDR3 DNA reads TGTGCCAGCAGGTCGGGAGGTAAAAATGAAAAACTGTTTTTT.

This clonotype was picked up many times. The CDR3 reads CATSDSVASDTQYF. For the CDR3, the DNA is TGTGCCACCAGTGATTCGGTAGCCTCCGATACGCAGTATTTT. The J gene is TRBJ2-3, the V gene TRBV24-1; no clear D. Germline V CDR1 and CDR2: KGHDR, SFDVKD. Trimming took 2 bases from V and 6 from J, leaving 11 bases between them. This CDR3 comprises 14 residues.

The rearrangement joins TRBV5-4 to TRBJ2-3; no reliable D call. This CDR3 is 16 amino acids long. Per the germline V gene, CDR1 is SGHNT and CDR2 is YYREEE (reference sequence). V was trimmed by 0 bases and J by 1 base, leaving 12 bases between them. CDR3 protein: CASSLGIGRRTDTQYF. DNA for the CDR3: TGTGCCAGCAGCTTGGGGATCGGACGCCGCACAGATACGCAGTATTTT.

This clonotype was recorded many times. This chain joins TRBV7-9 and TRBJ2-1; D possibly corresponds to TRBD2 (5 bases). Trimming pared 1 base from V and 4 bases from J, leaving 8 bases between. Germline V CDR1 and CDR2: SEHNR, FQNEAQ (reference sequence). CDR3 length: 14 amino acids. CDR3 in DNA: TGTGCCAGCAGCTTAGACGGGGTTTACAATGAGCAGTTCTTC. It codes for CASSLDGVYNEQFF.

The chain is built from TRBV7-2 and TRBJ1-5; unclear D gene. The ends were cut back, 5 bases at V and 3 bases at J, with 17 bases in the middle. The V gene's germline CDR1 is SGHTA and CDR2 FQGNSA. This CDR3 comprises 16 residues. The CDR3 protein is CASSPPSFGNNQPQHF. The CDR3 DNA follows: TGTGCCAGCAGCCCCCCGAGTTTTGGGAACAATCAGCCCCAGCATTTT.

This clonotype was observed many times. The chain recombines TRBV7-9 with TRBJ2-3, with D possibly being TRBD1 (6 bases). The CDR3 covers 14 residues. Germline V gene lookup returns CDR1 SEHNR and CDR2 FQNEAQ (reference sequence). The V end lost 4 bases, the J end lost 2 bases, and 10 bases lay between the germline ends. CDR3 residues: CASSWTEYTDTQYF. The CDR3 coding sequence is TGTGCCAGCAGCTGGACAGAATACACAGATACGCAGTATTTT.

At least ten counts were recorded for this clonotype. V is TRBV6-5 and J is TRBJ1-1; D gene ambiguous. Germline V gene lookup returns CDR1 MNHEY and CDR2 SVGAGI. The CDR3 loop spans 12 amino acids. V lost 6 bases and J lost 11, with 16 bases in between. The CDR3 here is CASRTDISRAFF. CDR3 sequence (DNA): TGTGCCAGCAGAACCGACATCTCGCGGGCTTTCTTT.

This clonotype came up a few times. In DNA, the CDR3 is TGTGCCAGTCATAGGGGGCTCGGCTATGGCTACACCTTC. Translating gives CASHRGLGYGYTF. V and J are TRBV7-2 and TRBJ1-2; 7 bases are shared with TRBD1. Germline loops: CDR1 SGHTA, CDR2 FQGNSA. V lost 9 bases to trimming and J lost 4 bases; unmatched junction nucleotides: 8. This CDR3 is built from 13 residues. The variable domain in full, completed from reference TRBV7-2 and TRBJ1-2, reads GAGVSQSPSNKVTEKGKDVELRCDPISGHTALYWYRQSLGQGLEFLIYFQGNSAPDKSGLPSDRFSAERTGGSVSTLTIQRTQQEDSAVYLCASHRGLGYGYTFGSGTRLTVV.

This clonotype was seen at least ten times. CDR3 sequence reads: CASSSRGGNEQFF. For the CDR3, the DNA is TGTGCCAGCAGCTCGCGGGGGGGCAATGAGCAGTTCTTC. V gene TRBV7-2 combines with J gene TRBJ2-1; 9 bases align to TRBD2. Trimming at V came to 4 bases and at J to 6 bases, leaving 1 base not matched to a gene. CDR1 is SGHTA, CDR2 FQGNSA, per germline. The CDR3 loop spans 13 amino acids.

This clonotype was observed at least ten times. The V and J genes are TRBV5-1 and TRBJ1-1; no firm D call. This CDR3 spans 15 amino acids. CDR1 is SGHRS and CDR2 is YFSETQ in the germline V gene. Trimming stripped 4 bases from V and 0 bases from J, with 13 bases between. The CDR3 DNA sequence: TGCGCCAGCAGCCAGTACAGTTTATTGAACACTGAAGCTTTCTTT. This gives the protein CASSQYSLLNTEAFF. Combining the CDR3 with reference TRBV5-1 and TRBJ1-1 gives the whole variable domain KAGVTQTPRYLIKTRGQQVTLSCSPISGHRSVSWYQQTPGQGLQFLFEYFSETQRNKGNFPGRFSGRQFSNSRSEMNVSTLELGDSALYLCASSQYSLLNTEAFFGQGTRLTVV.

This clonotype was observed many times. V usage is TRBV5-1 and J usage is TRBJ1-4, with 7 bases lining up with TRBD1. With 3 bases clipped from V and 6 bases from J, the junction kept 11 bases outside the gene matches. The CDR3 is 16 amino acids. Germline V CDR1 and CDR2: SGHRS, YFSETQ. DNA for the CDR3: TGCGCCAGCAGCTCTAACGCCGGGACAGCTGATGAAAAACTGTTTTTT. Encoded protein: CASSSNAGTADEKLFF. The full variable domain, rest sourced from reference TRBV5-1 and TRBJ1-4, is KAGVTQTPRYLIKTRGQQVTLSCSPISGHRSVSWYQQTPGQGLQFLFEYFSETQRNKGNFPGRFSGRQFSNSRSEMNVSTLELGDSALYLCASSSNAGTADEKLFFGSGTQLSVL.

V is TRBV12-3 or TRBV12-4 and J is TRBJ1-4; 11 bases are shared with TRBD1. This CDR3 is built from 18 residues. J was trimmed by 7 bases and V by 1 base; bases with no gene match: 11. The CDR3, as DNA: TGTGCCAGCAGTTTAGGGAGGGGACAGGGGGGCCGGCCTGAAAAACTGTTTTTT. Its translation: CASSLGRGQGGRPEKLFF.

V and J are TRBV28 and TRBJ2-7; D gene uncertain. The CDR3 is 14 residues long. Per the germline V gene, CDR1 is MDHEN and CDR2 is SYDVKM. The V end was cut by 7 bases, the J end by 7 bases, with 20 bases between. The CDR3 here is CASTEHRLGREQYV. The CDR3 bases are TGTGCCAGCACCGAGCATCGTCTGGGTCGGGAGCAGTACGTC.